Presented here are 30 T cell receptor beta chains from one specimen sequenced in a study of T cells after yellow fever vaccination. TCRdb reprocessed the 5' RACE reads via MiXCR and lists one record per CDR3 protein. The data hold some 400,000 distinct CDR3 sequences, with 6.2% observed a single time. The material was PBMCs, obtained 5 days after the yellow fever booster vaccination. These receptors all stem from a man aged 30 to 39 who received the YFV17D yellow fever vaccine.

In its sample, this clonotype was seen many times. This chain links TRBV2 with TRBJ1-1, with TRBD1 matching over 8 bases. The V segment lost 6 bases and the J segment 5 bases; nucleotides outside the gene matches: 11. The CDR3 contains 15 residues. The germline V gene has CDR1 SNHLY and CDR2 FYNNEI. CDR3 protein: CASRAGTGALTEAFF. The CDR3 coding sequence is TGTGCCAGCAGAGCTGGGACAGGTGCTTTGACTGAAGCTTTCTTT.

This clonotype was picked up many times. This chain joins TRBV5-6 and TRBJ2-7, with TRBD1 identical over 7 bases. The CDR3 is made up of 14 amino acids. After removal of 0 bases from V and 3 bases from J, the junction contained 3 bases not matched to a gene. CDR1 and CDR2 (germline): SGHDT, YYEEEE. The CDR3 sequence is CASSLVGQNYEQYF. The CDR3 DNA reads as TGTGCCAGCAGCTTGGTGGGACAGAACTACGAGCAGTACTTC.

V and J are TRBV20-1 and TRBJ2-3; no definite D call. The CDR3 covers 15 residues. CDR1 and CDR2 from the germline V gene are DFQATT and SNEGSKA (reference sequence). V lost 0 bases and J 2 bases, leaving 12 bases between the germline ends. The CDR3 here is CSARDAAETTDTQYF. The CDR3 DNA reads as TGCAGTGCTAGAGATGCGGCGGAAACCACAGATACGCAGTATTTT.

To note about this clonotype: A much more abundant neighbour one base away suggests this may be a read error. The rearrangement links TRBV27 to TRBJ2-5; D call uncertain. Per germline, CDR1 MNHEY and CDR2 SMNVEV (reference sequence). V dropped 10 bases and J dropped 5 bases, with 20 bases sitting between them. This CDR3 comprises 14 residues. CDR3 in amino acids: CAITRLGEGETQYF. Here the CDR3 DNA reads TGTGCCATCACCCGCCTTGGGGAAGGGGAGACCCAGTACTTC.

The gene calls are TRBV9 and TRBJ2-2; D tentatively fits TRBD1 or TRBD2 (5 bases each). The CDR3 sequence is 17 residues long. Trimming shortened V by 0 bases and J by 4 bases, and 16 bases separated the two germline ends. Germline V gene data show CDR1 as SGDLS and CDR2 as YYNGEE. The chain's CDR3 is CASSVGGGGHPTGELFF. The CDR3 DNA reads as TGTGCCAGCAGCGTAGGCGGAGGTGGACATCCCACCGGGGAGCTGTTTTTT.

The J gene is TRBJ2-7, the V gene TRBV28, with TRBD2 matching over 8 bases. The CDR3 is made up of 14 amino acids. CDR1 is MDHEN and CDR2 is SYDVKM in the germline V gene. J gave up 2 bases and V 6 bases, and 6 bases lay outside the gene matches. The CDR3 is CASSRAGAAYEQYF. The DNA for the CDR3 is TGTGCCAGCAGCCGAGCGGGAGCAGCCTACGAGCAGTACTTC.

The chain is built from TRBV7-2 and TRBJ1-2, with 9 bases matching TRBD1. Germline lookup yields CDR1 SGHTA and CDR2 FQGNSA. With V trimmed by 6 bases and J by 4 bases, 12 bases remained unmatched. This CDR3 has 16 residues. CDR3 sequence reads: CASSFYAGTGSYGYTF. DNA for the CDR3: TGTGCCAGCAGTTTTTATGCCGGGACAGGGTCCTATGGCTACACCTTC. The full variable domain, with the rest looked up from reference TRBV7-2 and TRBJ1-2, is GAGVSQSPSNKVTEKGKDVELRCDPISGHTALYWYRQSLGQGLEFLIYFQGNSAPDKSGLPSDRFSAERTGGSVSTLTIQRTQQEDSAVYLCASSFYAGTGSYGYTFGSGTRLTVV.

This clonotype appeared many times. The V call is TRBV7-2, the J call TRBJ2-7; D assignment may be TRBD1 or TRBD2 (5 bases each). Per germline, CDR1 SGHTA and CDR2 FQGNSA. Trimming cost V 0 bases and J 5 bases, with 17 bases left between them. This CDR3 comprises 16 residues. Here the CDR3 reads CASSLALLAGAHEQYF. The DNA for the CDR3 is TGTGCCAGCAGCTTAGCGCTTCTAGCTGGGGCCCACGAGCAGTACTTC. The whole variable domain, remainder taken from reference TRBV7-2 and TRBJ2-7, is GAGVSQSPSNKVTEKGKDVELRCDPISGHTALYWYRQSLGQGLEFLIYFQGNSAPDKSGLPSDRFSAERTGGSVSTLTIQRTQQEDSAVYLCASSLALLAGAHEQYFGPGTRLTVT.

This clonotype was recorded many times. The CDR3, as DNA: TGTGCCAGCAGTCAGGGGAAGTGGTGGTACTTC. This encodes CASSQGKWWYF. The J gene is TRBJ2-4, the V gene TRBV6-5; D is possibly TRBD1 (6 bases). Germline V CDR1 and CDR2: MNHEY, SVGAGI. The ends were cut back, 5 bases at V and 15 bases at J, with 14 bases in the middle. This CDR3 has 11 amino acids.

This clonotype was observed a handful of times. CDR3 nucleotides: TGTGCCAGCAGCCCGGGACTAGGAATCTACGAGCAGTACTTC. Its translation: CASSPGLGIYEQYF. This sequence joins TRBV7-2 and TRBJ2-7; 8 bases map to TRBD2. The CDR3 runs 14 residues. V trimming: 5 bases; J trimming: 3 bases; junction bases outside the gene matches: 6. Looked up from germline, CDR1 is SGHTA and CDR2 is FQGNSA.

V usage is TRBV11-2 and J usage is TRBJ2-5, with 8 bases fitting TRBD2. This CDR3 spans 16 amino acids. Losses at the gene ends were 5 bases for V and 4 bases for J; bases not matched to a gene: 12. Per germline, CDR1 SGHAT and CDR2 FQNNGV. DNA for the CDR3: TGTGCCAGCAGCCCCACCCAGCGGGAGCTGGTAGAGACCCAGTACTTC. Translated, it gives CASSPTQRELVETQYF.

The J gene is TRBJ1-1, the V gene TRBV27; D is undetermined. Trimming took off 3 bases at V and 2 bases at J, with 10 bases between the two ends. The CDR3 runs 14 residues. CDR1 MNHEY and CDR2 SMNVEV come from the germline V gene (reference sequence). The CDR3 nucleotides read TGTGCCAGCAGTTTCATCGGGGAAAACACTGAAGCTTTCTTT. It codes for CASSFIGENTEAFF.

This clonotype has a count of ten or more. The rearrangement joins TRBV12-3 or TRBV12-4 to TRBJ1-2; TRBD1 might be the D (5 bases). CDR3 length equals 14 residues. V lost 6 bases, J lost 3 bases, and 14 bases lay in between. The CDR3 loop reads CASSEPGPDYGYTF. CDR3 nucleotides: TGTGCCAGCAGCGAGCCGGGACCCGACTATGGCTACACCTTC.

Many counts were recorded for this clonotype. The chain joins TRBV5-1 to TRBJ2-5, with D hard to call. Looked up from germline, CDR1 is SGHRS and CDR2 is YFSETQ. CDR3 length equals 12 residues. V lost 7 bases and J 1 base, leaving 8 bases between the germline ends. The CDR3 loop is CASHSPQETQYF. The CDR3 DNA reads TGCGCCAGCCATTCCCCCCAAGAGACCCAGTACTTC.

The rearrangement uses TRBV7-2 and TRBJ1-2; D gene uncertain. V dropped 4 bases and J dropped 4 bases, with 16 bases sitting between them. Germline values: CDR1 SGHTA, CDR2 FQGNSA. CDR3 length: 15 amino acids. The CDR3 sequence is CASSSQGRSSYGYTF. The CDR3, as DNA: TGTGCCAGCAGCTCCCAAGGCAGGTCCTCCTATGGCTACACCTTC.

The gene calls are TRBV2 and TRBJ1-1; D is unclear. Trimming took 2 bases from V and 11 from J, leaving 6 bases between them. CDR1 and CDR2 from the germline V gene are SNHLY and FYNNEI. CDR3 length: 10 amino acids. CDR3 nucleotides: TGTGCCAGCAGTGAATCTAGGGCTTTCTTT. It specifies CASSESRAFF.

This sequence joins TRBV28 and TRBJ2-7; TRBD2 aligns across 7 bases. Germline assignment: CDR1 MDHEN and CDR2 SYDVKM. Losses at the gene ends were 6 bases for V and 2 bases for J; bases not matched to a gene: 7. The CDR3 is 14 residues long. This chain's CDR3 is CASRGGALPYEQYF. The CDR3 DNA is TGTGCCAGCAGGGGAGGGGCCCTTCCCTACGAGCAGTACTTC.

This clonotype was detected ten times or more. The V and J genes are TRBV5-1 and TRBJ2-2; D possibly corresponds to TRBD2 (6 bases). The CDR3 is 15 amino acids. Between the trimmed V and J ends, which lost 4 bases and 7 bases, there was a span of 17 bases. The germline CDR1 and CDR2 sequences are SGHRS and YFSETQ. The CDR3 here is CASSPSPRGDGELFF. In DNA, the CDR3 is TGCGCCAGCAGCCCCTCCCCCCGCGGGGACGGGGAGCTGTTTTTT.

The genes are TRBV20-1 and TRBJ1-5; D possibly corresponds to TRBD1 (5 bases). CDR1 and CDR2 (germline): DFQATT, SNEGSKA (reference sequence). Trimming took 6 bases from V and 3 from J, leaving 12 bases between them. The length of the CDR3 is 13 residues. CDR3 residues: CSAKGTFNQPQHF. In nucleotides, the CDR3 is TGCAGTGCCAAGGGGACTTTCAATCAGCCCCAGCATTTT.

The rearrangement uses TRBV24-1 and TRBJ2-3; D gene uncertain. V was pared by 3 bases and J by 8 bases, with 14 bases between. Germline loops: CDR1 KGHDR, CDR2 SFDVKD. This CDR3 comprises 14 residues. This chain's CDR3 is CATSDGSGPFTQYF. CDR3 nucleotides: TGTGCCACCAGTGATGGCTCCGGGCCCTTTACGCAGTATTTT.

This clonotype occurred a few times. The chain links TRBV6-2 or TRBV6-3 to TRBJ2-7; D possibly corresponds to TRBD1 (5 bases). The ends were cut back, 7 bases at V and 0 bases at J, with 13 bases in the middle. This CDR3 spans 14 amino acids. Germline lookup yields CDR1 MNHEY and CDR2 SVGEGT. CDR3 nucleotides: TGTGCCAGCACCGTACTGGGGCCCTCCTACGAGCAGTACTTC. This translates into CASTVLGPSYEQYF.

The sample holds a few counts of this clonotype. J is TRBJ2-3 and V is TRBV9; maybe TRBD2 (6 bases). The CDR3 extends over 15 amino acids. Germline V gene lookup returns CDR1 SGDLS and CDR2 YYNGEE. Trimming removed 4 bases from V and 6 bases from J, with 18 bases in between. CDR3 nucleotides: TGTGCCAGCAGCCTGGCGGGGCTCCTCTTGGATACGCAGTATTTT. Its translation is CASSLAGLLLDTQYF.

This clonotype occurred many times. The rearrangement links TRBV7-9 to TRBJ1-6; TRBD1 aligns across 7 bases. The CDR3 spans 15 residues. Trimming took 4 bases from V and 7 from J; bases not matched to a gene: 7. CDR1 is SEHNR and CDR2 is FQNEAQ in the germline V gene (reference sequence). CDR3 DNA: TGTGCCAGCAGCTCCCCGGGACAGCAAAATTCACCCCTCCACTTT. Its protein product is CASSSPGQQNSPLHF. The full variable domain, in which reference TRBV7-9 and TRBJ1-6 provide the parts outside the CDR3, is DTGVSQNPRHKITKRGQNVTFRCDPISEHNRLYWYRQTLGQGPEFLTYFQNEAQLEKSRLLSDRFSAERPKGSFSTLEIQRTEQGDSAMYLCASSSPGQQNSPLHFGNGTRLTVT.

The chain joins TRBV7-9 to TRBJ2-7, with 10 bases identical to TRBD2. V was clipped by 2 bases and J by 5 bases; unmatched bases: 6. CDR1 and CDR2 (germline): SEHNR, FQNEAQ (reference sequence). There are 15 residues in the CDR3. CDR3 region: CASSLLAGVRDEQYF. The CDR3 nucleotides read TGTGCCAGCAGCTTACTAGCGGGAGTCCGGGACGAGCAGTACTTC.

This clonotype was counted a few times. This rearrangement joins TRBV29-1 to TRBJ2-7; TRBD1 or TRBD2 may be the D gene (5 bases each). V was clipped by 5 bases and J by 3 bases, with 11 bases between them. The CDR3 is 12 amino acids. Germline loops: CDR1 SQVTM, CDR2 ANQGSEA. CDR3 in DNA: TGCAGCGTTCACACTGGGGGCTACGAGCAGTACTTC. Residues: CSVHTGGYEQYF.

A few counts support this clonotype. The CDR3, as DNA: TGCGCCAGCAGCTTACCCGGGACTAGCGCCTACGAGCAGTACTTC. It yields the protein CASSLPGTSAYEQYF. This chain uses TRBV5-1 with TRBJ2-7; 10 bases match TRBD2. The CDR3 has 15 amino acids. Germline-derived CDR1 and CDR2 are SGHRS and YFSETQ. The J segment lost 2 bases and the V segment lost 2 bases, leaving 4 bases of the junction unmatched. The entire variable domain, with the rest obtained from reference TRBV5-1 and TRBJ2-7, is as follows: KAGVTQTPRYLIKTRGQQVTLSCSPISGHRSVSWYQQTPGQGLQFLFEYFSETQRNKGNFPGRFSGRQFSNSRSEMNVSTLELGDSALYLCASSLPGTSAYEQYFGPGTRLTVT.

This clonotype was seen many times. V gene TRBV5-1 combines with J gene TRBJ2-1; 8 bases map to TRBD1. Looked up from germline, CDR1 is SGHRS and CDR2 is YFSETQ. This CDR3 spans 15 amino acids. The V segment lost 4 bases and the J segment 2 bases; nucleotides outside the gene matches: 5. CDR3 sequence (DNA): TGCGCCAGCAGCCTCCTGACAGGGGCCTACAATGAGCAGTTCTTC. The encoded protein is CASSLLTGAYNEQFF.

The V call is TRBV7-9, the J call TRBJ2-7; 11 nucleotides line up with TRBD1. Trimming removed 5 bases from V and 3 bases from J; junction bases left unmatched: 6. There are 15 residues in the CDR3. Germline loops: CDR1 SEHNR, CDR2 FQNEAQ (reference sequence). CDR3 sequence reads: CASSPGQGAIYEQYF. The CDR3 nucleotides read TGTGCCAGCAGCCCCGGACAGGGGGCCATCTACGAGCAGTACTTC.

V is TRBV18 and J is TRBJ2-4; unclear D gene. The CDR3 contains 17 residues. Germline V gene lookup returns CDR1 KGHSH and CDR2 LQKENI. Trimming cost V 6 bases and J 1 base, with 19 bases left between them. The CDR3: CASSGPDASRAKNIQYF. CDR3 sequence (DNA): TGTGCCAGCTCGGGCCCGGACGCAAGCCGGGCCAAAAACATTCAGTACTTC.

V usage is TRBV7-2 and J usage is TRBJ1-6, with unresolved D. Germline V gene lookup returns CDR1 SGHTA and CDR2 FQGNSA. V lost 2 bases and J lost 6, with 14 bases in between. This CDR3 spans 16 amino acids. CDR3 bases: TGTGCCAGCAGCTTAAACAGCCCCTTGACTAATTCACCCCTCCACTTT. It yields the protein CASSLNSPLTNSPLHF.